These 13 T cell receptor beta chains originate from one sample sequenced in a study of shared clonotypes between healthy human individuals. TCRdb keeps only in-frame clones here, not all; method: immunoSEQ multiplex PCR. The profile shows approximately 470,000 clones, more than 65% of them singletons. Specimen: PBMCs. Receptors were obtained from a woman in her thirties or forties in good health. Some clones in this sample may be carry-over from other donors' samples.

The V and J genes are TRBV28 and TRBJ2-2, with D possibly matching TRBD1 (6 bases). The germline V gene encodes CDR1 MDHEN and CDR2 SYDVKM. Trimming left V 9 bases short and J 4 bases short, with 12 bases between. There are 13 residues in the CDR3. The chain's CDR3 is CASHNRATGELFF. The CDR3 coding sequence is TGTGCCAGTCATAACAGGGCCACCGGGGAGCTGTTTTTT.

The chain employs TRBV12-5 and TRBJ2-5, with D unclear. V dropped 0 bases and J dropped 4 bases, with 3 bases sitting between them. Looked up from germline, CDR1 is LGHNT and CDR2 is FRNRAP. The CDR3 is 12 residues long. DNA of the CDR3: TGTGCTAGTGGTTTGGTAATAGAGACCCAGTACTTC. Its translation is CASGLVIETQYF.

About this clone: A single base is all that separates this from a far larger clone, so a read error is likely. The rearrangement uses TRBV19 and TRBJ1-4, with TRBD1 matching 7 bases. Germline CDR1 LNHDA, CDR2 SQIVND (reference sequence). The CDR3 length is 12 residues. The CDR3 DNA is TGTGTCAGTAGTACCGGACAGGCCGGGCTGTTTTTT. Protein sequence: CVSSTGQAGLFF.

This clone showed up just once. The J gene is TRBJ1-5, the V gene TRBV28; D remains ambiguous. Germline values: CDR1 MDHEN, CDR2 SYDVKM. Trimming left V 6 bases short and J 7 bases short, with 13 bases between. The CDR3 loop spans 13 amino acids. Written as DNA, the CDR3 is TGTGCCAGCAGCCTTCCCAGCGGACAGCCCCAGCATTTT. Its translation: CASSLPSGQPQHF.

The genes are TRBV5-1 and TRBJ1-4; 8 bases match TRBD1. Germline CDR1 and CDR2: SGHRS and YFSETQ. With 4 bases clipped from V and 4 bases from J, the junction kept 6 bases outside the gene matches. The CDR3 totals 15 residues. The chain's CDR3 is CASSPDRVGNEKLFF. CDR3 DNA: TGCGCCAGCAGCCCGGACAGGGTTGGTAATGAAAAACTGTTTTTT.

The chain links TRBV15 to TRBJ2-1; 10 bases fit TRBD1. The junction had 8 bases not matched to a gene; V was cut back by 5 bases and J by 7 bases. The CDR3 covers 15 residues. CDR1 is LNHNV, CDR2 YYDKDF, per germline (reference sequence). The DNA of the CDR3 is TGTGCCACCAGCTATAGACAGGGGGCGCGGAATGAGCAGTTCTTC. Translation gives CATSYRQGARNEQFF.

The chain couples TRBV2 to TRBJ2-7, with 10 bases fitting TRBD1. CDR3 length equals 13 residues. Germline CDR1 reads SNHLY; CDR2 reads FYNNEI. V lost 5 bases, J lost 3 bases, and 1 base stayed unmatched. The CDR3: CASSRTGGYEQYF. The CDR3, as DNA: TGTGCCAGCAGTCGGACAGGGGGCTACGAGCAGTACTTC.

CDR3 protein: CASSLGVQDYEQYF. In DNA form, the CDR3 reads TGTGCCAGCAGCTTAGGGGTACAGGACTACGAGCAGTACTTC. The chain has TRBV7-9 and TRBJ2-7, with D possibly matching TRBD1 (5 bases). Germline values: CDR1 SEHNR, CDR2 FQNEAQ (reference sequence). Trimming cost V 1 base and J 3 bases, with 10 bases left between them. The length of the CDR3 is 14 residues.

For this clone: This is likely an artifact of a read error, given a far larger clone one base away. This sequence joins TRBV20-1 and TRBJ1-2; tentatively, D is TRBD1 (5 bases). The V end lost 6 bases, the J end lost 10 bases, and 15 bases lay between the germline ends. Germline V gene sequence: CDR1 DFQATT, CDR2 SNEGSKA (reference sequence). CDR3 length: 11 residues. This chain's CDR3 is CSATIGVDYTF. The CDR3 DNA is TGCAGTGCCACAATAGGGGTTGACTACACCTTC.

V gene TRBV27 combines with J gene TRBJ1-2; D ambiguous. The CDR3 length is 13 residues. V was trimmed by 6 bases and J by 5 bases, leaving 13 bases between them. The germline V gene encodes CDR1 MNHEY and CDR2 SMNVEV (reference sequence). CDR3 nucleotide sequence: TGTGCCAGCAGGGTATCTGGGCCATATGGCTACACCTTC. This gives the protein CASRVSGPYGYTF.

This chain uses TRBV11-1 with TRBJ2-7; 9 bases are a match to TRBD1. This CDR3 is 16 amino acids long. The germline V gene encodes CDR1 SGHAT and CDR2 FQDESV (reference sequence). J lost 1 base, V lost 1 base, and 5 bases had no gene match. The CDR3: CASSLDGQGLSYEQYF. For the CDR3, the DNA is TGTGCCAGCAGCTTAGACGGACAGGGGCTATCCTACGAGCAGTACTTC. The complete variable domain, with remaining parts taken from reference TRBV11-1 and TRBJ2-7, reads EAEVAQSPRYKITEKSQAVAFWCDPISGHATLYWYRQILGQGPELLVQFQDESVVDDSQLPKDRFSAERLKGVDSTLKIQPAELGDSAMYLCASSLDGQGLSYEQYFGPGTRLTVT.

About this clone: One base separates it from a far larger clone, so it is likely a read error. This same CDR3 is encoded by further DNA sequences in the sample. The chain has TRBV4-3 and TRBJ1-5, with no clear D. V was cut by 4 bases and J by 0 bases, with 7 bases left in between. The germline gives CDR1 LGHNA, CDR2 YSLEER. The CDR3 spans 14 residues. The chain's CDR3 is CASSPHISNQPQHF. CDR3 in DNA: TGCGCCAGCAGCCCCCATATTAGCAATCAGCCCCAGCATTTT.

The V and J genes are TRBV6-1 and TRBJ2-1; 14 nucleotides line up with TRBD2. The V gene end was trimmed by 4 bases and the J gene end by 2 bases; junction bases not matched to a gene: 13. The CDR3 runs 20 residues. Germline V lookup: CDR1 MNHNS, CDR2 SASEGT. As DNA, the CDR3 is TGTGCCAGCAGTGCCCCCCGGGGACTAGCGGGAGCGACCACCTACAATGAGCAGTTCTTC. Translating it yields CASSAPRGLAGATTYNEQFF.